A selection of T cell receptor beta chains follows, all from one sample in a study of blood T cells in healthy people across ages. TCRdb processed the 5' RACE reads anew with MiXCR; each CDR3 protein has one entry. Of hundreds of thousands of distinct CDR3 sequences in the sample, roughly 41% were seen once. Material for sequencing was blood. Receptor source: a man older than 75 in good health. CDR3s include the opening cysteine and the closing phenylalanine or tryptophan. A D gene is named only where the DNA matches it firmly. Size values are once, few and many counts, or a class for expanded clones, and some rows have none.

D | J | V | size | DNA | CDR3
NA | TRBJ2-2 | TRBV4-2 | few | TGTGCCAGCAGCCAAGATGTCAAGAACACCGGGGAGCTGTTTTTT | CASSQDVKNTGELFF
NA | TRBJ2-1 | TRBV6-2/TRBV6-3 | few | TGTGCCAGCAGTTACGCGGGTGGCGGTGAGCAGTTCTTC | CASSYAGGGEQFF
NA | TRBJ2-2 | TRBV29-1 | NA | TGCAGCGTGGGACAGAACACCGGGGAGCTGTTTTTT | CSVGQNTGELFF
TRBD1 | TRBJ2-7 | TRBV5-1 | NA | TGCGCCAGCAGCTTTGATAACCCGGGACAGGGTCTCTACGAGCAGTACTTC | CASSFDNPGQGLYEQYF
NA | TRBJ2-4 | TRBV6-2/TRBV6-3 | few | TGTGCCAGCTTGGACAGATCAAACATTCAGTACTTC | CASLDRSNIQYF
NA | TRBJ2-3 | TRBV30 | NA | TGTGCCTGGAGTGAGGGCGGGATGGGCACAGATACGCAGTATTTT | CAWSEGGMGTDTQYF
NA | TRBJ2-1 | TRBV4-1 | many | TGCGCCAGCAGCCTACAGGCCGGAGGTCATGAGCAGTTCTTC | CASSLQAGGHEQFF
NA | TRBJ2-4 | TRBV6-5 | once | TGTACCAGCAGTTACGGGGACGGGCTCGGAAACATTCAGTACTTC | CTSSYGDGLGNIQYF
TRBD2 | TRBJ2-5 | TRBV30 | many | TGTGCCTTATCCGGGACTAGCGGGAGGCAAGAGACCCAGTACTTC | CALSGTSGRQETQYF
NA | TRBJ2-2 | TRBV18 | few | TGTGCCAGCTCACCACCGGACGGGAGCAGGACCGGGGAGCTGTTTTTT | CASSPPDGSRTGELFF
NA | TRBJ2-7 | TRBV20-1 | few | TGCAGTGCTAGCCGAGGACAGTCCGCCTACGAGCAGTACTTC | CSASRGQSAYEQYF
NA | TRBJ2-5 | TRBV20-1 | NA | TGCAGTGCTAGAGATTTGGGGTTACAGAAGACCCAGTACTTC | CSARDLGLQKTQYF
NA | TRBJ2-3 | TRBV11-2 | few | TGTGCCAGCAGCTTCCAGCGGAGCACAGATACGCAGTATTTT | CASSFQRSTDTQYF
TRBD1 | TRBJ1-5 | TRBV7-8 | NA | TGTGTCAGCAGCTTAATTGACAGGGGCCTGAATCAGCCCCAGCATTTT | CVSSLIDRGLNQPQHF
TRBD2 | TRBJ2-7 | TRBV29-1 | NA | TGCAGCGGGGCCACTAGCGCAAGCTCCTACGAGCAGTACTTC | CSGATSASSYEQYF
NA | TRBJ2-3 | TRBV11-2 | few | TGTGCCAGCAGCTTAGGGCTCGAGTGGACGCAGTATTTT | CASSLGLEWTQYF
TRBD1 | TRBJ1-4 | TRBV5-1 | NA | TGCGCCAGCAGCAAGACAGGGGGGGCAACTAATGAAAAACTGTTTTTT | CASSKTGGATNEKLFF
TRBD2 | TRBJ2-3 | TRBV20-1 | NA | TGCAGTGCCACACAGACGAGACTAGCGGGGGTCACGCAGTATTTT | CSATQTRLAGVTQYF
NA | TRBJ2-4 | TRBV4-1 | many | TGCGCCAGCAGCCAAGAGGGGGTCGTATCCAAAAACATTCAGTACTTC | CASSQEGVVSKNIQYF
NA | TRBJ1-4 | TRBV20-1 | NA | TGCAGTGCATGTCCAGCGCTCAATGAAAAACTGTTTTTT | CSACPALNEKLFF
NA | TRBJ2-5 | TRBV28 | NA | TGTGCCAGCAGGGTAGGGGGGAGTAGGCACCAAGAGACCCAGTACTTC | CASRVGGSRHQETQYF
TRBD1 | TRBJ1-6 | TRBV10-2 | NA | TGCGCCAGCAGTGTGAACAGGGGGAATTCACCCCTCCACTTT | CASSVNRGNSPLHF
NA | TRBJ2-7 | TRBV30 | NA | TGTGCCTGGAGTGTCGGGGTCCCCAACGAGCAGTACTTC | CAWSVGVPNEQYF
NA | TRBJ1-1 | TRBV7-3 | NA | TGTGCCAGCAGCTTAACTCCTAGTAACACTGAAGCTTTCTTT | CASSLTPSNTEAFF
NA | TRBJ1-1 | TRBV29-1 | NA | TGCAGCGTTTACAATACGGGGGGCTGGGTCACTGAAGCTTTCTTT | CSVYNTGGWVTEAFF
TRBD1 | TRBJ2-7 | TRBV6-2/TRBV6-3 | NA | TGTGCCAGCATCAAAGGGACAGAGACCTACGAGCAGTACTTC | CASIKGTETYEQYF
NA | TRBJ2-7 | TRBV29-1 | NA | TGCAGCGTTGGGGTCACCAGTTACGAGCAGTACTTC | CSVGVTSYEQYF
TRBD1 | TRBJ1-2 | TRBV20-1 | few | TGCAGTGCTCTTCGCCCCGGGACAGGGGACTTCTATGGCTACACCTTC | CSALRPGTGDFYGYTF
NA | TRBJ2-6 | TRBV13 | many | TGTGCCAGCAGCTTAGGGTCCTTCTCTGGGGCCAACGTCCTGACTTTC | CASSLGSFSGANVLTF
NA | TRBJ2-5 | TRBV7-2 | few | TGTGCCAGCAGCTTAGGGCACGCCTTCCCCGGAGAGACCCAGTACTTC | CASSLGHAFPGETQYF
TRBD1 | TRBJ1-4 | TRBV10-3 | NA | TGTGCCATCAGGACAGGGGGTACAACTAATGAAAAACTGTTTTTT | CAIRTGGTTNEKLFF
NA | TRBJ2-4 | TRBV4-3 | few | TGCGCCAGCAGCCGGGACATCTCGGGGGACATTCAGTACTTC | CASSRDISGDIQYF
NA | TRBJ2-1 | TRBV20-1 | few | TGCAGTGCTAAAGCCACACAGTACAATGAGCAGTTCTTC | CSAKATQYNEQFF
TRBD2 | TRBJ2-3 | TRBV6-2/TRBV6-3 | once | TGTGCCAGCAGTTACTCCGGGGGGGCCGTTTTTGATACGCAGTATTTT | CASSYSGGAVFDTQYF
TRBD2 | TRBJ2-6 | TRBV6-2/TRBV6-3 | NA | TGTGCCATCCGTGAGGGTACTAGCGGAATCTCTGGGGCCAACGTCCTGACTTTC | CAIREGTSGISGANVLTF
TRBD2 | TRBJ2-1 | TRBV20-1 | NA | TGCAGTGCTCGCGGGACTAGCGGGAGTTGGGGAGAGCAGTTCTTC | CSARGTSGSWGEQFF
NA | TRBJ2-5 | TRBV4-2 | NA | TGTGCCAGCAGCCAAGAAGGTTACAGGGTAGGGGAGACCCAGTACTTC | CASSQEGYRVGETQYF
TRBD1 | TRBJ1-2 | TRBV28 | many | TGTGCCAGCAGTTCCAACAGGGGGTGCACCTTC | CASSSNRGCTF
NA | TRBJ2-1 | TRBV20-1 | few | TGCAGTGCAACCGGGACGGCCATCTACAATGAGCAGTTCTTC | CSATGTAIYNEQFF
NA | TRBJ2-7 | TRBV28 | NA | TGTGCCAGCAGCCCTAGGATCCCCTACGAGCAGTACTTC | CASSPRIPYEQYF
TRBD2 | TRBJ2-5 | TRBV20-1 | NA | TGCAGTGCTAGAGATCGCCGGACTAGCGGGAGATACCAAGAGACCCAGTACTTC | CSARDRRTSGRYQETQYF
TRBD2 | TRBJ2-7 | TRBV20-1 | NA | TGCAGTGCTTCCGGGACTAGCGGGAGAAATTGGATCTCGAATGAGCAGTACTTC | CSASGTSGRNWISNEQYF
NA | TRBJ2-3 | TRBV20-1 | NA | TGCAGTGCTAGAGATGTAGCTAGTGCTAGCACAGATACGCAGTATTTT | CSARDVASASTDTQYF
TRBD1 | TRBJ2-5 | TRBV5-1 | few | TGCGCCAGCAGCACTCAACCGAGGACAGGTCTCTCTGGGCAGTACTTC | CASSTQPRTGLSGQYF
NA | TRBJ2-3 | TRBV20-1 | NA | TGCAGTACTAGTTTGCGCGCGGGATCAGATACGCAGTATTTT | CSTSLRAGSDTQYF
TRBD1 | TRBJ1-2 | TRBV5-6 | NA | TGTGCCAGCAGCTTGGACGCCGGGGACAGGGGAGGAGGCTACACCTTC | CASSLDAGDRGGGYTF
NA | TRBJ2-3 | TRBV12-3/TRBV12-4 | few | TGTGCCAGCAGTTTGTCCGCCGGTCCAGATACGCAGTATTTT | CASSLSAGPDTQYF
NA | TRBJ1-2 | TRBV7-9 | NA | TGTGCCAGCAGATCGAACTATGGCTACACCTTC | CASRSNYGYTF
NA | TRBJ2-4 | TRBV7-3 | NA | TGTGCCAGCAGCCCTGGGACGGCCAAAAACATTCAGTACTTC | CASSPGTAKNIQYF
TRBD2 | TRBJ2-4 | TRBV3-1 | few | TGTGCCAGCAGCCCCCTAGCGGGGGGGGAGAGGCAGTACTTC | CASSPLAGGERQYF
NA | TRBJ2-1 | TRBV24-1 | NA | TGTGCCACCAGTGACCCTCTTGACAGGCCCGGTGAGCAGTTCTTC | CATSDPLDRPGEQFF
TRBD2 | TRBJ2-1 | TRBV7-9 | few | TGTGCCAGCAGCCCAGGACGACTAGCGGGGGACTCCTACAATGAGCAGTTCTTC | CASSPGRLAGDSYNEQFF
NA | TRBJ2-7 | TRBV7-7 | NA | TGTGCCATACTGACTGAGGGTAACGAGCAGTACTTC | CAILTEGNEQYF